The present T cell receptor beta chain was sequenced within a study of CD8 T cells in ankylosing spondylitis. Notes on the study in general: Blood from ankylosing spondylitis patients appeared to carry a characteristic roughly 8-variant TCR beta motif.

Remarks on this clonotype: Its antigen is not identified.

Researchers built TCR beta libraries using quantitative 5'-RACE with molecular barcodes. Via MiXCR, TCRdb re-called the 5' RACE reads, giving one row per CDR3 protein. This repertoire shows just under 550,000 distinct CDR3 sequences, roughly 13% found once; its top ten account for almost 7%. Trimming removed 6 bases at V and 3 bases at J, with 18 bases between. Germline V lookup: CDR1 DFQATT, CDR2 SNEGSKA (reference sequence). This CDR3 has 15 residues. The source of this sequence is a male donor with ankylosing spondylitis. The chain joins TRBV20-1 to TRBJ1-5; D is possibly TRBD1 (5 bases). The sequenced material came from blood, either unsorted or a sorted T cell fraction (not recorded which). In DNA form, the CDR3 reads TGCAGTGCCAAGTGGGGGGGTGAGCCCAATCAGCCCCAGCATTTT. Translating gives CSAKWGGEPNQPQHF.